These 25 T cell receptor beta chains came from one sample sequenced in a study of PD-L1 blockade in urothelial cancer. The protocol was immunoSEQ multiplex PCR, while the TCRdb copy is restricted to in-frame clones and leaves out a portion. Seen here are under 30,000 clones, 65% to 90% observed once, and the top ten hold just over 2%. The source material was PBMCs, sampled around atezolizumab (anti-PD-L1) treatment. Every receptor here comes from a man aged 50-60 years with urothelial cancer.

CDR3 DNA sequence: TGTGCTAGTGGTTTGGCAACAGGGGGCAATCAGCCCCAGCATTTT. Translating it yields CASGLATGGNQPQHF. V gene TRBV12-5 combines with J gene TRBJ1-5, with 7 bases lining up with TRBD1. Trimming removed 1 base from V and 2 bases from J; junction bases left unmatched: 2. The germline gives CDR1 LGHNT, CDR2 FRNRAP. This CDR3 comprises 15 residues.

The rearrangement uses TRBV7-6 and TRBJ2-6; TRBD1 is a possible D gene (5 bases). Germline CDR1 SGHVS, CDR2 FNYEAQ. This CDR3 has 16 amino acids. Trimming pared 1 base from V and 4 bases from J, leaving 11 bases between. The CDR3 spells CASSLVSGPGANVLTF. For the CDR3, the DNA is TGTGCCAGCAGCTTAGTCTCAGGGCCCGGGGCCAACGTCCTGACTTTC.

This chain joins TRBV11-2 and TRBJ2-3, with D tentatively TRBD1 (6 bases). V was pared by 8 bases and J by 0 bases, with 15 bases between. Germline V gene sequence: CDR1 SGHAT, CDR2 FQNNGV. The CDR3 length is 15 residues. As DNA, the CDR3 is TGTGCCAGCGGACTGAGGCAGGGGAGCACAGATACGCAGTATTTT. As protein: CASGLRQGSTDTQYF.

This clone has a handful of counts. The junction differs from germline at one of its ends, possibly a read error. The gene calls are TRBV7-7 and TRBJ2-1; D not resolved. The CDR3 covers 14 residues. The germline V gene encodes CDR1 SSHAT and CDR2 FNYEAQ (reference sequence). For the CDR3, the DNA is TGTGCTAGCAGCTTAGATAGCTCCTACAATGAGCAGTTCTTC. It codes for CASSLDSSYNEQFF.

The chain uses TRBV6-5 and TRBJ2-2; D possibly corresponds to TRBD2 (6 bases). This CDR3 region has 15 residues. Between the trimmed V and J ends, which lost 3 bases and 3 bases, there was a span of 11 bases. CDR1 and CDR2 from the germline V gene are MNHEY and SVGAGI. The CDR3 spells CASSYVTGDTGELFF. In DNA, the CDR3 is TGTGCCAGCAGTTATGTAACGGGGGACACCGGGGAGCTGTTTTTT.

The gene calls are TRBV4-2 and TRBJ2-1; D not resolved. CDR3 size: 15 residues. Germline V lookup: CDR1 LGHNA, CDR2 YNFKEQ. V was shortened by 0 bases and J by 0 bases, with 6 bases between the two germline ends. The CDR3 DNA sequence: TGTGCCAGCAGCCAAGATACCAGCTCCTACAATGAGCAGTTCTTC. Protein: CASSQDTSSYNEQFF.

CDR3 DNA: TGTGCCACCAGCAGAGGGGCGGGAGCAAACGAGCAGTACTTC. This codes for CATSRGAGANEQYF. The chain carries TRBV15 and TRBJ2-7, with 7 bases identical to TRBD2. This CDR3 contains 14 residues. Trimming removed 1 base from V and 5 bases from J; junction bases left unmatched: 5. Germline assignment: CDR1 LNHNV and CDR2 YYDKDF (reference sequence).

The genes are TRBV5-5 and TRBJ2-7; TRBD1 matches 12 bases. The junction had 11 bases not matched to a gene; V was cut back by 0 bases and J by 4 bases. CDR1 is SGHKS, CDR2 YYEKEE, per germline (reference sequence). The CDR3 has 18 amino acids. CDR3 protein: CASSLVGTGGGGGYEQYF. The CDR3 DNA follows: TGTGCCAGCAGCTTGGTCGGGACAGGGGGCGGCGGGGGTTACGAGCAGTACTTC.

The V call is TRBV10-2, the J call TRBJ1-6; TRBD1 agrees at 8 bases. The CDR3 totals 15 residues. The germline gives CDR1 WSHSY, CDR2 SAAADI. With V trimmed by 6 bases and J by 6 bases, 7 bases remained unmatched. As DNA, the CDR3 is TGCGCCAGCAGCGCGACAGGGGCGACTAATTCACCCCTCCACTTT. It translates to CASSATGATNSPLHF.

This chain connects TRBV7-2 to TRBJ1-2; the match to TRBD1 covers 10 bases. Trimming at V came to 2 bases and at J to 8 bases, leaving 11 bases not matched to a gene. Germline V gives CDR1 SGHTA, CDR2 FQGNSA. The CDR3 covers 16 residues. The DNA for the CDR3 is TGTGCCAGCAGCTTAACTCCCGGGACAGGGGAGGCCGGCTACACCTTC. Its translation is CASSLTPGTGEAGYTF.

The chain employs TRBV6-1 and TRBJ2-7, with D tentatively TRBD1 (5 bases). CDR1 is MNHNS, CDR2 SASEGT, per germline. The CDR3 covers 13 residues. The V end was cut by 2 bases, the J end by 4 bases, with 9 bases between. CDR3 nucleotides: TGTGCCAGCAGTGAACTCCAGGGTTACGAGCAGTACGTC. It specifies CASSELQGYEQYV.

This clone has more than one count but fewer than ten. Written as DNA, the CDR3 is TGCGCCAGCAGCCAAGGAACTAGCGGGAGCACGGAGACCCAGTACTTC. This translates into CASSQGTSGSTETQYF. The J gene is TRBJ2-5, the V gene TRBV4-1; 11 positions agree with TRBD2. Germline CDR1 MGHRA, CDR2 YSYEKL. The CDR3 contains 16 residues. V shed 1 base, J shed 5 bases, and the junction held 6 bases outside the gene matches.

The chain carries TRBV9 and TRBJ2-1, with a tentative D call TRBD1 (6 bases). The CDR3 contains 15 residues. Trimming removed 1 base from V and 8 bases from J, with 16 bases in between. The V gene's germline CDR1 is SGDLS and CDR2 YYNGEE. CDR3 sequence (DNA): TGTGCCAGCAGCGTAACTCCCAGGGGAGAAGATGAGCAGTTCTTC. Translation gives CASSVTPRGEDEQFF.

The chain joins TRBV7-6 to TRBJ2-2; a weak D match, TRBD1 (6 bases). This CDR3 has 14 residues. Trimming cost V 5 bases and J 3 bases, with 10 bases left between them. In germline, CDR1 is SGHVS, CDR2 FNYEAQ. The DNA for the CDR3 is TGTGCCAGCAGCGAAGGACAGCACACCGGGGAGCTGTTTTTT. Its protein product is CASSEGQHTGELFF.

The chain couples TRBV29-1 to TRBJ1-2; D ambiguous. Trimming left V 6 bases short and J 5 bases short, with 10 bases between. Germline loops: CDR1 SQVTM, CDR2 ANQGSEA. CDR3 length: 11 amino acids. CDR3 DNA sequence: TGCAGCGTGTCGAGCATTTATGGCTACACCTTC. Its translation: CSVSSIYGYTF.

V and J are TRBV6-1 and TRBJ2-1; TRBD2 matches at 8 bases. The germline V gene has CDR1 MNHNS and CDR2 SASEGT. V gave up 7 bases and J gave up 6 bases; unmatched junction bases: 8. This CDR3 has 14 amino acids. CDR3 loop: CASITGGPSNEQFF. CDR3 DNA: TGTGCCAGCATAACGGGGGGGCCTTCCAATGAGCAGTTCTTC.

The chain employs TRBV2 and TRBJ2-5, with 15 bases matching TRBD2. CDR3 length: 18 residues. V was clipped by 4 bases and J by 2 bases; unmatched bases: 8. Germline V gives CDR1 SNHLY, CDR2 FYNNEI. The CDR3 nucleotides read TGTGCCAGCAGTGGGGGGGGACTAGCGGGAGGCCGACAAGAGACCCAGTACTTC. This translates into CASSGGGLAGGRQETQYF.

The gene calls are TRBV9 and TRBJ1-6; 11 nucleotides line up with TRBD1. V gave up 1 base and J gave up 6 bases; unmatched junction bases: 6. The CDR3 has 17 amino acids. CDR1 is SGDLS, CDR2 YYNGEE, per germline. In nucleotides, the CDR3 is TGTGCCAGCAGCGTAAGCGGACAGGGGGCAGGTAATTCACCCCTCCACTTT. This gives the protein CASSVSGQGAGNSPLHF.

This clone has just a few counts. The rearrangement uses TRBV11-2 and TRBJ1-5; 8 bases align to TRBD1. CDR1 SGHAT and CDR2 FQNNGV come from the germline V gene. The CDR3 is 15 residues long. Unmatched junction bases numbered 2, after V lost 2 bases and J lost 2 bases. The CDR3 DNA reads TGTGCCAGCAGCTTAAGGGGACAGGGCAATCAGCCCCAGCATTTT. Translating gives CASSLRGQGNQPQHF. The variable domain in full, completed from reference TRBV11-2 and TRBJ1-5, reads EAGVAQSPRYKIIEKRQSVAFWCNPISGHATLYWYQQILGQGPKLLIQFQNNGVVDDSQLPKDRFSAERLKGVDSTLKIQPAKLEDSAVYLCASSLRGQGNQPQHFGDGTRLSIL.

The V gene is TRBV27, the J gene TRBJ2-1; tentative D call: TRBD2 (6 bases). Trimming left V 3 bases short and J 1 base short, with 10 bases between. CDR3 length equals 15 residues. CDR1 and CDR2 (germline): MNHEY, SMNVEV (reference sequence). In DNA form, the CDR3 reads TGTGCCAGCAGTTTTTGGCGGGGATCCTACAATGAGCAGTTCTTC. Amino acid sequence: CASSFWRGSYNEQFF.

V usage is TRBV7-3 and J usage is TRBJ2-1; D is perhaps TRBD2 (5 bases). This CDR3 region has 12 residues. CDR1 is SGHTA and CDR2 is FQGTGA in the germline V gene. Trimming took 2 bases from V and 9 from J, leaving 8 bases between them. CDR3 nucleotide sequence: TGTGCCAGCAGCTTACCTGAGGGTGAGCAGTTCTTC. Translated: CASSLPEGEQFF.

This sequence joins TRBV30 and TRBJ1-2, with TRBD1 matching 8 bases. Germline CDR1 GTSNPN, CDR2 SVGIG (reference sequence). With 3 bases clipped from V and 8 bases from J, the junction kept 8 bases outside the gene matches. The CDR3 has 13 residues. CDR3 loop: CAWSRDRPRGYTF. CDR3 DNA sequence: TGTGCCTGGAGCCGGGACAGGCCGAGGGGCTACACCTTC.

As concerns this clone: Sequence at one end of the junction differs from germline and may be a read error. CDR3 sequence: CASSLAPATTEKLFF. In DNA, the CDR3 is TGCGCCAGCAGCTTGGCACCAGCTACTACTGAAAAACTGTTTTTT. V and J are TRBV5-1 and TRBJ1-4; D is unclear. This CDR3 has 15 amino acids. Germline V gives CDR1 SGHRS, CDR2 YFSETQ.

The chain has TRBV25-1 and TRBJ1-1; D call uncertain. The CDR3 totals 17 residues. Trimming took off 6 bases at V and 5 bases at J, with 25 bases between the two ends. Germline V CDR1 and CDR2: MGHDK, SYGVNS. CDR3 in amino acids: CASSATSGGSRSTEAFF. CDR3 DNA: TGTGCCAGCAGCGCTACGTCTGGAGGGTCGCGGTCGACTGAAGCTTTCTTT.

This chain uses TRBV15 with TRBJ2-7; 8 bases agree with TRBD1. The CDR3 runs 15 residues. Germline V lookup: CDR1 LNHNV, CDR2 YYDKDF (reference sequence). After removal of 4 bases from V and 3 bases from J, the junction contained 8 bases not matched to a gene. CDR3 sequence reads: CATSKSTGVGYEQYF. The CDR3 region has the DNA TGTGCCACCAGCAAATCGACAGGGGTCGGCTACGAGCAGTACTTC. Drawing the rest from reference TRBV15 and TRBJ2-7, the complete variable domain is DAMVIQNPRYQVTQFGKPVTLSCSQTLNHNVMYWYQQKSSQAPKLLFHYYDKDFNNEADTPDNFQSRRPNTSFCFLDIRSPGLGDTAMYLCATSKSTGVGYEQYFGPGTRLTVT.